Listed below are T cell receptor beta chains from one sample, sequenced in a study of T-cell reconstitution after alpha-beta-depleted transplantation in children. TCRdb recomputed calls from the PCR reads with MiXCR, one row per CDR3 protein. The sample has around 490,000 distinct CDR3 sequences; approximately 10% are singletons. The source was PBMCs, mostly from graft donor cells, collected 180 days after TCRalphabeta/CD19-depleted stem cell transplant. These receptor sequences come from a female patient aged 2-15 years who had a stem cell transplant for aplastic anemia, so the T cells may come from the graft donor. CDR3s include the opening cysteine and the closing phenylalanine or tryptophan. Each record gives: J gene, clone size, V gene, D gene, CDR3 protein, CDR3 DNA. A D gene is named only where the DNA matches it firmly. Size values are once, few and many counts, or a class for expanded clones, and some rows have none.

TRBJ1-1 | many | TRBV12-3/TRBV12-4 | NA | CASSTGIRTTEAFF | TGTGCCAGCAGTACGGGGATCCGTACCACTGAAGCTTTCTTT
TRBJ2-1 | many | TRBV28 | NA | CASSSVETTSSYNEQFF | TGTGCCAGCAGTTCCGTAGAGACTACGAGCTCCTACAATGAGCAGTTCTTC
TRBJ2-3 | few | TRBV7-2 | TRBD2 | CASSFWGRAGTDTQYF | TGTGCCAGCAGCTTCTGGGGGAGGGCCGGGACAGATACGCAGTATTTT
TRBJ1-2 | few | TRBV7-9 | NA | CASSLVGRGYTF | TGTGCCAGCAGCTTAGTTGGTCGGGGCTACACCTTC
TRBJ1-2 | NA | TRBV7-2 | TRBD1 | CASSLVGSGGFYGYTF | TGTGCCAGCAGCTTAGTAGGGTCAGGGGGGTTCTATGGCTACACCTTC
TRBJ2-5 | few | TRBV5-6 | NA | CASSRRLAVETQYF | TGTGCCAGCAGCCGTCGTCTAGCAGTAGAGACCCAGTACTTC
TRBJ2-7 | NA | TRBV10-3 | TRBD1 | CAISESWDRNEQYF | TGTGCCATCAGTGAGTCGTGGGACAGGAACGAGCAGTACTTC
TRBJ2-1 | NA | TRBV6-1 | NA | CASSPGTGLTYNEQFF | TGTGCCAGCAGCCCCGGGACTGGCTTAACCTACAATGAGCAGTTCTTC
TRBJ2-3 | few | TRBV5-5 | TRBD1 | CASSTPPQGWRTDTQYF | TGTGCCAGCAGCACACCACCACAGGGGTGGCGCACAGATACGCAGTATTTT
TRBJ1-5 | many | TRBV7-6 | NA | CASSFSTGGQPQHF | TGTGCCAGCAGCTTTTCGACAGGTGGACAGCCCCAGCATTTT
TRBJ2-7 | few | TRBV7-2 | TRBD2 | CASSLAESYEQYF | TGTGCCAGCAGCCTAGCGGAGTCCTACGAGCAGTACTTC
TRBJ1-1 | NA | TRBV7-2 | NA | CASSDRGRGTDAFF | TGTGCCAGCAGCGACCGGGGCCGTGGTACTGACGCTTTCTTT
TRBJ2-1 | NA | TRBV11-2 | NA | CASSLQPTSVYDEQFF | TGTGCCAGCAGCTTACAGCCCACCTCGGTATACGATGAGCAGTTCTTC
TRBJ2-3 | few | TRBV9 | TRBD2 | CASSGASGRPADTQYF | TGTGCCAGCAGCGGTGCTAGCGGGAGACCCGCAGATACGCAGTATTTT
TRBJ1-4 | NA | TRBV7-9 | NA | CASSLVGRGGDEKLFF | TGTGCCAGCAGCTTAGTCGGCAGGGGAGGAGATGAAAAACTGTTTTTT
TRBJ2-7 | many | TRBV29-1 | TRBD1 | CSVAPGQGRYEQYF | TGCAGCGTTGCTCCGGGACAGGGGCGCTACGAGCAGTACTTC
TRBJ2-5 | few | TRBV27 | TRBD2 | CASTTNPTSGRETQYF | TGTGCCAGCACTACAAACCCGACTAGCGGGAGAGAGACCCAGTACTTC
TRBJ2-3 | few | TRBV12-3/TRBV12-4 | NA | CASSFGDGTDTQYF | TGTGCCAGCAGTTTCGGGGACGGCACAGATACGCAGTATTTT
TRBJ1-2 | NA | TRBV28 | NA | CAGGKTNYGYTF | TGTGCCGGCGGGAAAACTAACTATGGCTACACCTTC
TRBJ2-1 | NA | TRBV11-2 | NA | CASSLYEAYRNEQFF | TGTGCCAGCAGCTTGTATGAGGCCTACCGTAATGAGCAGTTCTTC
TRBJ2-1 | few | TRBV4-3 | TRBD2 | CASSQVLLSGTLNEQFF | TGCGCCAGCAGCCAAGTTTTGCTAAGCGGGACCCTCAATGAGCAGTTCTTC
TRBJ2-3 | NA | TRBV20-1 | TRBD2 | CSAPAGGRGTDTQYF | TGCAGTGCTCCTGCGGGCGGGAGGGGCACAGATACGCAGTATTTT
TRBJ1-1 | NA | TRBV5-1 | NA | CASSYTLNTEAFF | TGCGCCAGCAGCTATACGTTGAACACTGAAGCTTTCTTT
TRBJ2-5 | many | TRBV10-3 | TRBD2 | CAIGGLEEETQYF | TGTGCCATCGGCGGACTAGAGGAGGAGACCCAGTACTTC
TRBJ2-7 | few | TRBV10-3 | TRBD2 | CAISERASGDSSYEQYF | TGTGCCATCAGTGAGCGCGCTAGCGGGGACAGCTCCTACGAGCAGTACTTC
TRBJ2-3 | NA | TRBV13 | NA | CASTHQGLSDTQYF | TGTGCCAGCACCCACCAAGGACTCTCCGATACGCAGTATTTT
TRBJ2-1 | NA | TRBV25-1 | NA | CASSARNGQFF | TGTGCCAGCAGTGCCCGCAATGGGCAGTTCTTC
TRBJ2-2 | NA | TRBV20-1 | NA | CSARKGGSNTGELFF | TGCAGTGCTAGAAAGGGAGGCTCGAACACCGGGGAGCTGTTTTTT
TRBJ2-2 | NA | TRBV6-2/TRBV6-3 | NA | CASSYPQTGELFF | TGTGCCAGCAGTTACCCGCAAACCGGGGAGCTGTTTTTT
TRBJ1-1 | NA | TRBV3-1 | NA | CASSQRAAGAFF | TGTGCCAGCAGCCAAAGGGCCGCGGGAGCTTTCTTT
TRBJ2-7 | few | TRBV28 | NA | CASSPPAGKADEQYF | TGTGCCAGCAGTCCCCCGGCGGGCAAGGCGGACGAGCAGTACTTC
TRBJ2-3 | NA | TRBV7-8 | TRBD2 | CASSLWSRLAGVADTQYF | TGTGCCAGCAGCTTATGGTCGCGACTAGCGGGAGTAGCAGATACGCAGTATTTT
TRBJ1-5 | many | TRBV5-1 | TRBD1 | CASSLGDRPNQPQHF | TGCGCCAGCAGCTTGGGGGACAGGCCCAATCAGCCCCAGCATTTT
TRBJ1-1 | NA | TRBV28 | NA | CASSRGYRVGNTEAFF | TGTGCCAGCTCAAGGGGATACAGGGTAGGGAACACTGAAGCTTTCTTT
TRBJ2-2 | many | TRBV7-3 | TRBD2 | CASSLAGRASSGELFF | TGTGCCAGCAGCTTGGCCGGGAGGGCCAGTTCCGGGGAGCTGTTTTTT
TRBJ2-5 | NA | TRBV7-2 | TRBD1 | CASSGQGIQETQYF | TGTGCCAGCAGCGGACAGGGGATCCAAGAGACCCAGTACTTC
TRBJ1-1 | many | TRBV6-4 | TRBD1 | CASSVDRGTEAFF | TGTGCCAGCAGTGTTGACAGGGGCACTGAAGCTTTCTTT
TRBJ2-1 | once | TRBV5-1 | NA | CASSLVYGSADEQFF | TGCGCCAGCAGCTTGGTCTACGGGAGCGCCGACGAGCAGTTCTTC
TRBJ2-2 | few | TRBV6-1 | TRBD2 | CASTQAGGSGELFF | TGTGCCAGCACTCAAGCGGGGGGCTCTGGGGAGCTGTTTTTT